Here is one T cell receptor (beta chain) with its context. As yet, its antigen is unknown. TCRdb called the reads again in MiXCR, with one record for every CDR3 protein. The repertoire holds 800,000 to 950,000 distinct CDR3 sequences, with less than 35% as singletons. The entry originates in a study of T cell repertoires in cytomegalovirus infection. Looking at the study overall: Carrying CMV and the relevant HLA type showed in public TCR beta signatures.

This CDR3 region has 15 residues. CDR1 SGHVS and CDR2 FNYEAQ come from the germline V gene. V trimming: 2 bases; J trimming: 5 bases; junction bases outside the gene matches: 4. Overall study findings and caveats: Of the TCR beta families, the public ones yielded a cumulative frequency that identified carriers of CMV plus the relevant HLA. Ex vivo, HLA-C-restricted CMV-specific TCR beta clonotypes prevailed over the rest of the response.

This TCR derives from a human donor in good health (CMV status not recorded). Some clones in this sample may be carry-over from other donors' samples. V is TRBV7-6 and J is TRBJ1-5, with 9 bases lining up with TRBD1. Source: cultured CD8+ T cells from PBMCs, taken from culture after CMV antigen stimulation. The CDR3 protein is CASSLRQGVDQPQHF. The CDR3 DNA follows: TGTGCCAGCAGCTTAAGACAGGGGGTGGATCAGCCCCAGCATTTT.